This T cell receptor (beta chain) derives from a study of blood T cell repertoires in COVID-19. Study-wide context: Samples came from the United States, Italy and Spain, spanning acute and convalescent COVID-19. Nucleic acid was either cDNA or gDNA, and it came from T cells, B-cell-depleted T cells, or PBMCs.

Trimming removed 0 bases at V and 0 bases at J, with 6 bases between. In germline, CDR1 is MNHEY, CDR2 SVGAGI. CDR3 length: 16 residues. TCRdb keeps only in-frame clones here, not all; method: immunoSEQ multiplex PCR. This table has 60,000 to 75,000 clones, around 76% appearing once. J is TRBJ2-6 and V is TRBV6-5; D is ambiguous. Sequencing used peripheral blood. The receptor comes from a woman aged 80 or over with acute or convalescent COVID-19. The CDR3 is CASSYSASSGANVLTF. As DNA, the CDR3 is TGTGCCAGCAGTTACTCGGCTAGCTCTGGGGCCAACGTCCTGACTTTC.